This T cell receptor (beta chain) is from a study of cytomegalovirus exposure and HLA in healthy donors. Study at large: Most genotyped donors, approximately 81% of around 370, had Caucasian-associated genetic ancestry.

Trimming pared 1 base from V and 9 bases from J, leaving 18 bases between. Per the germline V gene, CDR1 is LGHNA and CDR2 is YNFKEQ. The CDR3 runs to 15 residues. This clone was recorded a few times. This PCR relied on a set of 60 Vbeta primers and 13 Jbeta primers. Clones were sequenced by immunoSEQ multiplex PCR, and TCRdb holds only the in-frame ones, with some missing. The sample yields around 200,000 clones, around 80% seen once. J is TRBJ1-1 and V is TRBV4-2; weak D call: TRBD1 (6 bases). The sample comprised PBMCs. The sequence was collected from a girl aged 2 to 9 in good health and CMV-seropositive. The CDR3 nucleotides read TGTGCCAGCAGCCAAGGGGCACCACGAGGGGGTAAAGCTTTCTTT. This sequence encodes CASSQGAPRGGKAFF.